This paragraph covers one TCR beta chain sequence. Its antigen remains unknown. The table came from immunoSEQ multiplex PCR; TCRdb's copy has only in-frame clones and leaves some out. The data contain about 170,000 clones, around 87% of them seen just once; the ten biggest clones take up more than 1.3%. V lost 5 bases, J lost 4 bases, and 15 bases lay in between. CDR1 SGHRS and CDR2 YFSETQ come from the germline V gene. This CDR3 region has 14 residues. These data come from a study of cytomegalovirus exposure and HLA in healthy donors. Study context: The roughly 130 validation repertoires used the same platform as the roughly 720 first-cohort repertoires (as reported by a later analysis).

Whole-study findings and limits: For most TCR sequences rarity was the rule, although some public TCRs occurred in many donors.

This chain connects TRBV5-1 to TRBJ2-5; TRBD1 is a possible D gene (6 bases). The TCR comes from a woman in her twenties or thirties in good health and CMV-seronegative. Specimen: PBMCs. The CDR3 sequence is CASRLEQGGETQYF. The CDR3 DNA follows: TGCGCCAGCAGACTCGAACAGGGTGGAGAGACCCAGTACTTC.